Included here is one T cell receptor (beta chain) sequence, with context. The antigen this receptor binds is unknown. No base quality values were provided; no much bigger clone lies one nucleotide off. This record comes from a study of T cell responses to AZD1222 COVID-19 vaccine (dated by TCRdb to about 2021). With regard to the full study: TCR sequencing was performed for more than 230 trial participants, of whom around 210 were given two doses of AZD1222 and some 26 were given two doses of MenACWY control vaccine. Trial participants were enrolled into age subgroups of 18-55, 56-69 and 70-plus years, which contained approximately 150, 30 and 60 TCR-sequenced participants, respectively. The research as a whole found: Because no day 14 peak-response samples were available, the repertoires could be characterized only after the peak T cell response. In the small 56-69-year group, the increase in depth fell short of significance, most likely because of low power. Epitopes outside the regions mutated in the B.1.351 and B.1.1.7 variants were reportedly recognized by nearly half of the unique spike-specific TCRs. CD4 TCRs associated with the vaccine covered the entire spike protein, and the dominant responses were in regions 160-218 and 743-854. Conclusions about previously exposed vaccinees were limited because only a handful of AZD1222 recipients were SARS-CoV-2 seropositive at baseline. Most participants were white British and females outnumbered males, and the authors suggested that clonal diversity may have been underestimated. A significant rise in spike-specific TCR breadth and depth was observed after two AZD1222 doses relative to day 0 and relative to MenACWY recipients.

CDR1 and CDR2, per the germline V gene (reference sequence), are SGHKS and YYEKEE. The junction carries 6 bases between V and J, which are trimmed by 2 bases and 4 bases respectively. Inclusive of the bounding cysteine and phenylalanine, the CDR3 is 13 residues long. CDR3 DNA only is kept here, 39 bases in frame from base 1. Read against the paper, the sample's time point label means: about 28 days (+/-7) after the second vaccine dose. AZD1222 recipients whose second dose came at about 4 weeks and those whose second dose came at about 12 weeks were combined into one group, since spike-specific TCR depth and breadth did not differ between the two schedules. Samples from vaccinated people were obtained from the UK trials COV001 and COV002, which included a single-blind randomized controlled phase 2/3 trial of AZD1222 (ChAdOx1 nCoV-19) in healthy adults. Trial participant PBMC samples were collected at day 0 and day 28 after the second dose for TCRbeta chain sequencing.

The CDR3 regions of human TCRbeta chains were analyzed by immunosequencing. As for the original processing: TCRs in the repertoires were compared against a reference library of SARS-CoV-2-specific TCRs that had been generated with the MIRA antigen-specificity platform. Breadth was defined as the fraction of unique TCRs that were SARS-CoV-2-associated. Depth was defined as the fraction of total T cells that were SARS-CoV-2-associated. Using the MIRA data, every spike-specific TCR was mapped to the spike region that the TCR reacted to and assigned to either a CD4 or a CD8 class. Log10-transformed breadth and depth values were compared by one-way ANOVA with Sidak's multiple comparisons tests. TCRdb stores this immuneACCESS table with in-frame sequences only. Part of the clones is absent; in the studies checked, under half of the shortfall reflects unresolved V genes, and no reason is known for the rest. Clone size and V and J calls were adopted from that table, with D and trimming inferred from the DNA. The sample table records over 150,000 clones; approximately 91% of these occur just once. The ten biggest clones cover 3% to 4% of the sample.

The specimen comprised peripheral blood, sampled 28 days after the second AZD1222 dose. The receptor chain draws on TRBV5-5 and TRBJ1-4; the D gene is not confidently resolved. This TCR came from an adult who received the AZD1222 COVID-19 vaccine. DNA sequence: TGTGCCAGCAGCTTCGGTCTTAATGAAAAACTGTTTTTT. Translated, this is CASSFGLNEKLFF.